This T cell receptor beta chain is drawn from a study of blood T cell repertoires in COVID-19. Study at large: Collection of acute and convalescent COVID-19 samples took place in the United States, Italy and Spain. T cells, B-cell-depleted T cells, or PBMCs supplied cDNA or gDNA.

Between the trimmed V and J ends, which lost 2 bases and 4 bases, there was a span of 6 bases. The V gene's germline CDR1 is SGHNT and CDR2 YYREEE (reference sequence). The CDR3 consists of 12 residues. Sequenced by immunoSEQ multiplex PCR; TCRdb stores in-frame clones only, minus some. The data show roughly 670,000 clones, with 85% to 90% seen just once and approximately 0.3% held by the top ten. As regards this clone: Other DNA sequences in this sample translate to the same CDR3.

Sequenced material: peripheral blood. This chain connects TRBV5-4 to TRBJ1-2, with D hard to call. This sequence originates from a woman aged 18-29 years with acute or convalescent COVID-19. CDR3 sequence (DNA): TGTGCCAGCAGCTTAGGGAGCTATGGCTACACCTTC. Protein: CASSLGSYGYTF.